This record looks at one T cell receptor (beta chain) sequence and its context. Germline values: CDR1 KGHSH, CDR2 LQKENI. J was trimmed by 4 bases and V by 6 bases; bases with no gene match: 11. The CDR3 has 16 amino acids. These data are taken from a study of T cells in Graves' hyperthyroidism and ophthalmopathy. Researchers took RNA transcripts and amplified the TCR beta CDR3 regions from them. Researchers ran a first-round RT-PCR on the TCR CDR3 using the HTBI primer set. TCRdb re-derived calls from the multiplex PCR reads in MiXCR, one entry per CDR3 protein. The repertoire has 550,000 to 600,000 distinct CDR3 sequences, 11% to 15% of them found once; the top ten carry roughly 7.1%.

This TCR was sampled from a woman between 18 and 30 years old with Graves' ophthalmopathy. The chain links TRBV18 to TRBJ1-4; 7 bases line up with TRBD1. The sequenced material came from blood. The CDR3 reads CASSPPQGSLNEKLFF. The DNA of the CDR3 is TGTGCCAGCTCTCCCCCACAGGGGAGTCTTAATGAAAAACTGTTTTTT.